Below are 18 T cell receptor beta chains sequenced from a single sample in a study of blood T cell repertoires in COVID-19. The protocol was immunoSEQ multiplex PCR, while the TCRdb copy is restricted to in-frame clones and leaves out a portion. The sample lists some 370,000 clones; around 87% were seen once. The sample consisted of peripheral blood. These receptors came from a woman in her twenties or thirties with COVID-19, enrolled during active disease.

The rearrangement uses TRBV28 and TRBJ1-5, with a tentative D call TRBD1 (6 bases). V lost 6 bases and J lost 9, with 21 bases in between. From germline, CDR1 is MDHEN and CDR2 SYDVKM. This CDR3 is built from 15 residues. CDR3 bases: TGTGCCAGCAGCCGGACAGTCGACAGGCAAGGGCCCCAGCATTTT. Translated: CASSRTVDRQGPQHF.

The gene calls are TRBV10-1 and TRBJ2-1; TRBD2 aligns across 13 bases. The germline V gene has CDR1 WNHNN and CDR2 SYGVQD (reference sequence). The V segment lost 8 bases and the J segment 5 bases; nucleotides outside the gene matches: 15. This CDR3 has 18 amino acids. As DNA, the CDR3 is TGCGCCAGCGCTATAAATTGGACTAGCGGGAGTCTAGACAATGAGCAGTTCTTC. Its protein product is CASAINWTSGSLDNEQFF.

The V gene is TRBV28, the J gene TRBJ2-7; the match to TRBD1 covers 8 bases. The length of the CDR3 is 13 residues. V dropped 8 bases and J dropped 5; count of bases not matched to a gene: 8. Germline V gene lookup returns CDR1 MDHEN and CDR2 SYDVKM. The CDR3 DNA sequence: TGTGCCAGCTGCCACAGGGGGGTCCACGAGCAGTACTTC. It codes for CASCHRGVHEQYF.

Of note for this clone: The sample has other DNA sequences that encode this CDR3 too. J is TRBJ1-3 and V is TRBV6-5; 9 nucleotides match TRBD1. This CDR3 region has 15 residues. Trimming cost V 0 bases and J 4 bases; bases outside gene matches: 1. CDR1 is MNHEY, CDR2 SVGAGI, per germline. The CDR3 is CASSYSGTGGNTIYF. CDR3 coding DNA: TGTGCCAGCAGTTACTCCGGGACAGGGGGAAACACCATATATTTT.

The chain uses TRBV18 and TRBJ2-1; 8 positions agree with TRBD2. The junction had 10 bases not matched to a gene; V was cut back by 5 bases and J by 4 bases. The CDR3 spans 16 residues. Looked up from germline, CDR1 is KGHSH and CDR2 is LQKENI. CDR3 protein: CASSLKAGGLYNEQFF. CDR3 nucleotides: TGTGCCAGCTCATTAAAGGCGGGAGGCCTGTACAATGAGCAGTTCTTC.

V usage is TRBV2 and J usage is TRBJ2-2; no clear D gene. The ends were cut back, 0 bases at V and 6 bases at J, with 8 bases in the middle. Per the germline V gene, CDR1 is SNHLY and CDR2 is FYNNEI. This CDR3 contains 14 residues. The CDR3 DNA is TGTGCCAGCAGTGAAGCTAGAATCGCCGGGGAGCTGTTTTTT. Translation gives CASSEARIAGELFF.

As concerns this clone: One end of the junction varies from germline; a read error may be responsible. The chain uses TRBV2 and TRBJ2-1; 9 nucleotides line up with TRBD2. CDR1 SNHLY and CDR2 FYNNEI come from the germline V gene. The CDR3 contains 11 residues. As DNA, the CDR3 is TGTGCCAGTGCGAGGGCGGGAGGGCCGGTCTTC. Encoded protein: CASARAGGPVF.

A single count supports this clone. The J gene is TRBJ2-7, the V gene TRBV5-5; 10 nucleotides agree with TRBD1. Germline V CDR1 and CDR2: SGHKS, YYEKEE (reference sequence). V was clipped by 5 bases and J by 5 bases; unmatched bases: 10. This CDR3 region has 15 residues. The CDR3 nucleotides read TGTGCCAGCAGTCGGCGTGGGACAGGGGTTAACGAGCAGTACTTC. It yields the protein CASSRRGTGVNEQYF.

The rearrangement uses TRBV3-1 (or the pseudogene TRBV3-2) and TRBJ2-7; TRBD2 aligns across 13 bases. There are 15 residues in the CDR3. Looked up from germline, CDR1 is LGHDT and CDR2 is YNNKEL (reference sequence). The ends lost 4 bases at V and 5 bases at J; junction bases unmatched: 5. Here the CDR3 reads CASSRLAGGSDEQYF. CDR3 bases: TGTGCCAGCAGCCGACTAGCGGGAGGTTCCGACGAGCAGTACTTC.

The chain is built from TRBV3-1 (or the pseudogene TRBV3-2) and TRBJ2-7, with TRBD1 matching over 7 bases. CDR1 is LGHDT and CDR2 is YNNKEL in the germline V gene (reference sequence). The CDR3 is 14 residues long. J lost 5 bases, V lost 4 bases, and 8 bases had no gene match. As DNA, the CDR3 is TGTGCCAGCAGCCGAGGACAGGTTACCCACGAGCAGTACTTC. Translated: CASSRGQVTHEQYF.

This clone was found many times. The chain links TRBV6-6 to TRBJ2-7; 7 nucleotides match TRBD2. With 2 bases clipped from V and 0 bases from J, the junction kept 7 bases outside the gene matches. The CDR3 has 16 residues. The germline gives CDR1 MNHNY, CDR2 SVGAGI (reference sequence). CDR3 sequence reads: CASSYALARSSYEQYF. CDR3 bases: TGTGCCAGCAGTTACGCACTAGCGAGGAGCTCCTACGAGCAGTACTTC.

The rearrangement joins TRBV2 to TRBJ2-3; 9 positions agree with TRBD2. V was pared by 11 bases and J by 0 bases, with 12 bases of the junction left unmatched. Germline loops: CDR1 SNHLY, CDR2 FYNNEI. The CDR3 is 16 residues long. CDR3 protein: CAAEASSGTSTDTQYF. The CDR3 nucleotides are TGTGCCGCCGAGGCCTCTAGCGGGACTAGCACAGATACGCAGTATTTT.

This chain connects TRBV5-1 to TRBJ2-3, with 8 bases fitting TRBD2. V trimming: 3 bases; J trimming: 4 bases; junction bases outside the gene matches: 16. The CDR3 consists of 18 residues. In germline, CDR1 is SGHRS, CDR2 YFSETQ. The CDR3 protein is CASSSRGVLGAGADTQYF. As DNA, the CDR3 is TGCGCCAGCAGCTCCCGCGGCGTACTTGGAGCGGGAGCAGATACGCAGTATTTT.

The V call is TRBV11-3, the J call TRBJ1-1, with 8 bases aligning to TRBD1. The junction had 3 bases not matched to a gene; V was cut back by 5 bases and J by 1 base. This CDR3 spans 14 amino acids. The V gene's germline CDR1 is SGHNT and CDR2 YENEEA. The CDR3 reads CASSHGQGNTEAFF. The CDR3 DNA reads TGTGCCAGCAGCCACGGACAGGGGAACACTGAAGCTTTCTTT.

In the case of this clone: A much bigger clone sits one base away, suggesting this may be a read error. Other DNA sequences from this sample encode an identical CDR3 as well. The chain is built from TRBV27 and TRBJ1-2; TRBD1 agrees at 8 bases. CDR3 length: 13 residues. Looked up from germline, CDR1 is MNHEY and CDR2 is SMNVEV (reference sequence). J was trimmed by 5 bases and V by 3 bases; bases with no gene match: 2. CDR3 region: CASSFRTGYGYTF. CDR3 nucleotides: TGTGCCAGCAGTTTCCGGACAGGGTATGGCTACACCTTC.

The J gene is TRBJ2-5, the V gene TRBV5-1, with TRBD2 as a possible D gene (6 bases). From germline, CDR1 is SGHRS and CDR2 YFSETQ. The germline V and J ends were trimmed by 0 bases and 2 bases, with 11 bases remaining between them. This CDR3 region has 15 residues. The CDR3 DNA reads as TGCGCCAGCAGCTTGGGGGTAGCGGCACAAGAGACCCAGTACTTC. It encodes CASSLGVAAQETQYF.

The CDR3 DNA sequence: TGTGCCAGCAGTTTCGTGGGACAGGGTGGGACTGAAGCTTTCTTT. Translated: CASSFVGQGGTEAFF. The rearrangement uses TRBV6-5 and TRBJ1-1, with TRBD1 identical over 9 bases. CDR1 MNHEY and CDR2 SVGAGI come from the germline V gene. The CDR3 spans 15 residues. V gave up 4 bases and J gave up 5 bases; unmatched junction bases: 8.

This chain links TRBV5-5 with TRBJ2-1, with 8 bases lining up with TRBD2. V lost 3 bases and J lost 0; bases outside the gene matches: 8. The CDR3 covers 17 residues. Germline lookup yields CDR1 SGHKS and CDR2 YYEKEE (reference sequence). CDR3 nucleotide sequence: TGTGCCAGCAGCTCCGGGGGCGGGAGGCCCTCCTACAATGAGCAGTTCTTC. Protein product: CASSSGGGRPSYNEQFF.